The subject of this entry is one TCR beta chain. Its matching antigen is unknown. This sample's TCRbeta library carried unique molecular identifier barcodes. TCRdb redid the calling of the PCR reads with MiXCR, one entry per CDR3 protein. The sample includes about 580,000 distinct CDR3 sequences, about 21% of them seen just once. Germline CDR1 reads DFQATT; CDR2 reads SNEGSKA (reference sequence). The CDR3 consists of 14 residues. The V end lost 7 bases, the J end lost 1 base, and 15 bases lay between the germline ends. The data stem from a study of T-cell reconstitution after alpha-beta-depleted transplantation in children. Study-level points and caveats: Reportedly, roughly two months post-transplant, alpha-beta T cells arose from several hundred expanded graft clones. Day-60 TCRbeta diversity that was high in some patients was derived from surviving recipient T cells and thymic progenitors. After one year, T-cell counts and TCRbeta diversity mostly came from new T cells.

The chain employs TRBV20-1 and TRBJ2-3; the D is unclear. The sequencing used PBMCs, mostly from graft donor cells, collected 360 days after TCRalphabeta/CD19-depleted stem cell transplant. This TCR was recovered from a boy less than two years old who had a stem cell transplant for acute myeloid leukemia, so the T cells may come from the graft donor. CDR3 nucleotides: TGCAGTGTAAGAGCCCAGATCGGCACAGATACGCAGTATTTT. Protein: CSVRAQIGTDTQYF.